The 30 T cell receptor beta chains reported below all come from one sample, sequenced in a study of cytomegalovirus exposure and HLA in healthy donors. Vbeta (60) and Jbeta (13) primers were used in the PCR. Profiled with immunoSEQ multiplex PCR; TCRdb holds only in-frame clones, not every one. The sample lists 150,000 to 200,000 clones, 77% occurring once. The source material was PBMCs. The receptors were gathered from a woman aged 55-70 years in good health and CMV-seropositive.

The table lists this clone with a few counts. The junction and the germline gene differ at one end; a read error may be behind it. V and J are TRBV9 and TRBJ2-1, with 7 bases matching TRBD1. Per germline, CDR1 SGDLS and CDR2 YYNGEE. This CDR3 comprises 13 residues. The CDR3 loop reads CASTRDSYNEQFF. The CDR3 DNA sequence: TGTGCGAGCACCCGGGACAGTTACAATGAGCAGTTCTTC.

This clone was observed once. Its ends do not fully match the called genes, so a read error is possible. J is TRBJ2-5 and V is TRBV6-1; tentative D call: TRBD1 (6 bases). The CDR3 loop spans 16 amino acids. Germline lookup yields CDR1 MNHNS and CDR2 SASEGT. CDR3 amino acids: CAGSEAFGRGQETQYF. DNA of the CDR3: TGTGCCGGCAGTGAAGCGTTCGGCAGGGGTCAAGAGACCCAGTACTTC.

The chain joins TRBV27 to TRBJ1-5; no reliable D call. V gave up 3 bases and J gave up 4 bases, with 10 bases separating them. Germline V gives CDR1 MNHEY, CDR2 SMNVEV (reference sequence). The CDR3 is 14 residues long. The CDR3 protein is CASSFSNANQPQHF. The CDR3 nucleotides read TGTGCCAGCAGTTTTTCGAATGCGAATCAGCCCCAGCATTTT.

V gene TRBV30 combines with J gene TRBJ1-1; the match to TRBD1 covers 9 bases. V was clipped by 4 bases and J by 2 bases; unmatched bases: 5. This CDR3 contains 14 residues. CDR1 and CDR2 (germline): GTSNPN, SVGIG (reference sequence). The CDR3 protein is CAWNRQGGNTEAFF. CDR3 nucleotide sequence: TGTGCCTGGAACAGACAGGGGGGTAACACTGAAGCTTTCTTT.

This clone occurred once. V and J are TRBV28 and TRBJ2-7; 12 bases fit TRBD2. The CDR3 contains 16 residues. V gave up 8 bases and J gave up 0 bases; unmatched junction bases: 8. Germline-derived CDR1 and CDR2 are MDHEN and SYDVKM. The CDR3 coding sequence is TGTGCCAGCCGACTAGCGGGGGATTTAAGCTCCTACGAGCAGTACTTC. Amino acid sequence: CASRLAGDLSSYEQYF.

In its sample, this clone was seen many times. V usage is TRBV7-9 and J usage is TRBJ1-4; no firm D call. The CDR3 runs to 14 residues. The V end was cut by 5 bases, the J end by 2 bases, with 9 bases between. The germline V gene has CDR1 SEHNR and CDR2 FQNEAQ (reference sequence). In nucleotides, the CDR3 is TGTGCCAGCAGCCTGGGAGGGACTAATGAAAAACTGTTTTTT. Translated: CASSLGGTNEKLFF.

This clone appeared a few times. V is TRBV10-3 and J is TRBJ2-7; a possible D gene is TRBD1 (5 bases). The CDR3 consists of 12 residues. V gave up 11 bases and J gave up 0 bases, with 11 bases separating them. CDR1 and CDR2 from the germline V gene are ENHRY and SYGVKD. CDR3 amino acids: CALGRDSYEQYF. The CDR3 DNA reads as TGTGCCCTCGGCAGGGACTCCTACGAGCAGTACTTC.

V and J are TRBV5-1 and TRBJ2-2; D remains unclear. CDR3 length: 14 residues. Germline lookup yields CDR1 SGHRS and CDR2 YFSETQ. V lost 0 bases and J lost 3, with 6 bases in between. The CDR3 region is CASSLGHYTGELFF. The CDR3 nucleotides read TGCGCCAGCAGCTTGGGACACTACACCGGGGAGCTGTTTTTT.

This chain connects TRBV7-2 to TRBJ1-5; 9 nucleotides agree with TRBD1. The CDR3 extends over 18 amino acids. With 6 bases clipped from V and 4 bases from J, the junction kept 16 bases outside the gene matches. CDR1 and CDR2 (germline): SGHTA, FQGNSA. The chain's CDR3 is CASSSDRGFNRGNQPQHF. CDR3 nucleotide sequence: TGTGCCAGCAGTTCGGACAGGGGATTCAATCGAGGAAATCAGCCCCAGCATTTT.

The V and J genes are TRBV9 and TRBJ2-5, with TRBD2 matching over 11 bases. The CDR3 contains 17 residues. Trimming took 4 bases from V and 2 from J; bases not matched to a gene: 10. Looked up from germline, CDR1 is SGDLS and CDR2 is YYNGEE. The DNA for the CDR3 is TGTGCCAGCAGCCCCGGAGGGCTAGCGGGAGGACAAGAGACCCAGTACTTC. Translated, it gives CASSPGGLAGGQETQYF.

The genes are TRBV21-1 and TRBJ2-7; the table assigns TRBD1, which was not confirmed against the DNA. TRBV21-1 represents a pseudogene. This CDR3 is 17 amino acids long. CDR3 sequence (DNA): TGTGCCAACAATCCCCACATCGGGACAGAGACAACCTACGAGCAGTACTTC. It encodes CANNPHIGTETTYEQYF.

V gene TRBV30 combines with J gene TRBJ2-1; 8 bases are shared with TRBD2. Germline V gene lookup returns CDR1 GTSNPN and CDR2 SVGIG (reference sequence). This CDR3 contains 15 residues. J gave up 7 bases and V 0 bases, and 8 bases lay outside the gene matches. The CDR3 sequence is CAWSVAGVGKNEQFF. The CDR3, as DNA: TGTGCCTGGAGTGTAGCGGGAGTGGGGAAAAATGAGCAGTTCTTC.

The genes are TRBV10-3 and TRBJ2-1; 8 bases agree with TRBD1. V was clipped by 6 bases and J by 7 bases; unmatched bases: 14. In germline, CDR1 is ENHRY, CDR2 SYGVKD. This CDR3 contains 16 residues. This CDR3 reads CAISAAGPGGFNEQFF. The CDR3 coding sequence is TGTGCCATCAGCGCCGCTGGGCCAGGGGGCTTTAATGAGCAGTTCTTC.

The chain combines TRBV6-5 with TRBJ2-4; TRBD1 is a possible D gene (6 bases). This CDR3 spans 15 amino acids. V shed 6 bases and J shed 1 base, with 13 bases lying between them. Per the germline V gene, CDR1 is MNHEY and CDR2 is SVGAGI. The CDR3 reads CASRPDRFAKNIQYF. In DNA form, the CDR3 reads TGTGCCAGCAGGCCAGACAGGTTTGCCAAAAACATTCAGTACTTC.

This clone was seen a few times. V is TRBV19 and J is TRBJ2-5; 7 nucleotides agree with TRBD1. Per the germline V gene, CDR1 is LNHDA and CDR2 is SQIVND (reference sequence). CDR3 length equals 15 residues. The junction had 8 bases not matched to a gene; V was cut back by 5 bases and J by 2 bases. This CDR3 reads CASSLGRGQQETQYF. In DNA form, the CDR3 reads TGTGCCAGTAGTCTCGGCAGGGGACAGCAAGAGACCCAGTACTTC.

The chain uses TRBV10-3 and TRBJ1-1; D call uncertain. Germline CDR1 is ENHRY and CDR2 is SYGVKD. The CDR3 loop spans 14 amino acids. With 4 bases removed from V and 3 bases from J, the gap between germline ends came to 12 bases. The CDR3 sequence is CAISGGPQDTEAFF. DNA of the CDR3: TGTGCCATCAGTGGAGGGCCCCAGGACACTGAAGCTTTCTTT.

This chain uses TRBV28 with TRBJ1-6; 7 bases match TRBD1. V dropped 5 bases and J dropped 6; count of bases not matched to a gene: 10. In germline, CDR1 is MDHEN, CDR2 SYDVKM. The CDR3 has 16 residues. DNA for the CDR3: TGTGCCAGCAGTCCCCGAACCGGGACAGTTAATTCACCCCTCCACTTT. This encodes CASSPRTGTVNSPLHF.

V is TRBV2 and J is TRBJ2-7; 8 nucleotides line up with TRBD1. CDR1 is SNHLY, CDR2 FYNNEI, per germline. The CDR3 is 17 amino acids. V lost 5 bases to trimming and J lost 3 bases; unmatched junction nucleotides: 15. For the CDR3, the DNA is TGTGCCAGCAGTTCCGGGACAGGCTACCGGACGGACTACGAGCAGTACTTC. Protein product: CASSSGTGYRTDYEQYF.

The CDR3 DNA reads as TGTGCCAGCAGTGGGGGACAGGGTATTTTCGATGGCTACACCTTC. Amino acids: CASSGGQGIFDGYTF. V is TRBV6-4 and J is TRBJ1-2, with 9 bases fitting TRBD1. The germline V gene has CDR1 MRHNA and CDR2 SNTAGT. V dropped 4 bases and J dropped 6; count of bases not matched to a gene: 9. The CDR3 runs to 15 residues.

This rearrangement joins TRBV7-3 to TRBJ2-1, with 15 bases that match TRBD2. CDR1 and CDR2 from the germline V gene are SGHTA and FQGTGA. Trimming removed 3 bases from V and 7 bases from J; junction bases left unmatched: 10. The CDR3 totals 18 residues. CDR3 coding DNA: TGTGCCAGCAGCTTCGGACTAGCGGGGGGGGCTTTCTTGAATGAGCAGTTCTTC. Encoded protein: CASSFGLAGGAFLNEQFF. Together with reference TRBV7-3 and TRBJ2-1, the CDR3 gives the full variable domain: GAGVSQTPSNKVTEKGKYVELRCDPISGHTALYWYRQSLGQGPEFLIYFQGTGAADDSGLPNDRFFAVRPEGSVSTLKIQRTERGDSAVYLCASSFGLAGGAFLNEQFFGPGTRLTVL.

This clone was detected once. CDR3 loop: CASSARQGVGTGELFF. The CDR3, as DNA: TGTGCCAGCAGCGCCAGACAGGGGGTAGGGACCGGGGAGCTGTTTTTT. The rearrangement links TRBV7-2 to TRBJ2-2; the match to TRBD1 covers 9 bases. Germline values: CDR1 SGHTA, CDR2 FQGNSA. The length of the CDR3 is 16 residues. V lost 5 bases, J lost 5 bases, and 9 bases stayed unmatched.

The chain has TRBV19 and TRBJ1-5; tentatively, D is TRBD1 (6 bases). This CDR3 comprises 15 residues. Germline V gene lookup returns CDR1 LNHDA and CDR2 SQIVND (reference sequence). Trimming took off 0 bases at V and 7 bases at J, with 13 bases between the two ends. The CDR3: CASSIDQRGNQPQHF. The CDR3 DNA sequence: TGTGCCAGTAGTATAGATCAAAGGGGGAACCAGCCCCAGCATTTT.

J is TRBJ2-7 and V is TRBV5-4, with 11 bases lining up with TRBD2. The germline V gene encodes CDR1 SGHNT and CDR2 YYREEE (reference sequence). With V trimmed by 1 base and J by 9 bases, 12 bases remained unmatched. The CDR3 sequence is 16 residues long. The CDR3 protein is CASSLPPGTSGSVQYF. The CDR3 nucleotides are TGTGCCAGCAGCTTGCCCCCCGGGACTAGCGGCTCTGTGCAGTACTTC.

The V call is TRBV13, the J call TRBJ1-1; D gene unclear. The CDR3 runs to 15 residues. The V gene's germline CDR1 is PRHDT and CDR2 FYEKMQ (reference sequence). V was pared by 5 bases and J by 0 bases, with 13 bases between. The CDR3 loop reads CASSISGWLNTEAFF. For the CDR3, the DNA is TGTGCCAGCAGCATTTCCGGGTGGCTGAACACTGAAGCTTTCTTT. The complete variable domain, with remaining parts taken from reference TRBV13 and TRBJ1-1, reads AAGVIQSPRHLIKEKRETATLKCYPIPRHDTVYWYQQGPGQDPQFLISFYEKMQSDKGSIPDRFSAQQFSDYHSELNMSSLELGDSALYFCASSISGWLNTEAFFGQGTRLTVV.

CDR3 coding DNA: TGTGCCAGCAGTCCAAGGGGACAGGATATTAGCAATCAGCCCCAGCATTTT. Amino acid sequence: CASSPRGQDISNQPQHF. The chain links TRBV27 to TRBJ1-5, with 8 bases matching TRBD1. Trimming cost V 5 bases and J 0 bases; bases outside gene matches: 9. The length of the CDR3 is 17 residues. Germline V gene data show CDR1 as MNHEY and CDR2 as SMNVEV (reference sequence).

This clone appeared a few times. V and J are TRBV20-1 and TRBJ2-3; D might be TRBD2 (5 bases). The length of the CDR3 is 10 residues. Germline V lookup: CDR1 DFQATT, CDR2 SNEGSKA (reference sequence). The V gene lost 7 bases and the J gene lost 4 bases, with 6 bases spanning the gap. The CDR3 protein is CSGGPDTQYF. The CDR3 DNA reads TGCAGTGGAGGGCCAGATACGCAGTATTTT.

This clone was observed a single time. The chain recombines TRBV11-2 with TRBJ1-1, with TRBD1 matching 9 bases. The length of the CDR3 is 15 residues. V shed 4 bases, J shed 4 bases, and the junction held 7 bases outside the gene matches. Germline CDR1 is SGHAT and CDR2 is FQNNGV. CDR3: CASSSPGTGSTEAFF. The CDR3 DNA reads TGTGCCAGCAGCTCCCCCGGGACAGGGAGCACTGAAGCTTTCTTT.

The chain uses TRBV28 and TRBJ1-1; D remains ambiguous. This CDR3 comprises 12 residues. Germline V CDR1 and CDR2: MDHEN, SYDVKM. The V and J ends lost 1 base and 4 bases respectively, with 4 bases between them. The CDR3 DNA follows: TGTGCCAGCAGTTTATTGAGCACTGAAGCTTTCTTT. Translated, it gives CASSLLSTEAFF.

Here the CDR3 DNA reads TGTGCCAGTAGTATGGGGGGTCTTGTGAACACTGAAGCTTTCTTT. Translating it yields CASSMGGLVNTEAFF. V usage is TRBV19 and J usage is TRBJ1-1, with D maybe TRBD1 (5 bases). V was clipped by 3 bases and J by 0 bases, with 11 bases between them. The CDR3 contains 15 residues. The germline CDR1 and CDR2 sequences are LNHDA and SQIVND (reference sequence).

This clone occurred a few times. The chain employs TRBV11-2 and TRBJ2-7; possibly TRBD1 for D (5 bases). V lost 2 bases and J 0 bases, leaving 17 bases between the germline ends. CDR1 is SGHAT, CDR2 FQNNGV, per germline. This CDR3 region has 17 residues. The CDR3 DNA reads TGTGCCAGCAGCTTATCGGTATGGGGCAGCACCTCCTACGAGCAGTACTTC. It is translated as CASSLSVWGSTSYEQYF.